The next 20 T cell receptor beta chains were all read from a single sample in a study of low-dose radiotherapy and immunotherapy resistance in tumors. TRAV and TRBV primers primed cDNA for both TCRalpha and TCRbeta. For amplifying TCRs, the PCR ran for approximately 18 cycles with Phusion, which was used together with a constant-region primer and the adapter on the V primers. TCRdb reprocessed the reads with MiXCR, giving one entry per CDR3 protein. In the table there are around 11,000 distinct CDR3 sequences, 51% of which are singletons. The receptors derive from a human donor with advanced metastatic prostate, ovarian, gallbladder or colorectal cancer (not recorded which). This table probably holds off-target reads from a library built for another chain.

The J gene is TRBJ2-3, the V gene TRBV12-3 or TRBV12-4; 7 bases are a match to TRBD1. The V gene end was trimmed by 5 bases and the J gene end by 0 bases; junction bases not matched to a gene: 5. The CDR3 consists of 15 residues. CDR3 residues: CASSTSTGSTDTQYF. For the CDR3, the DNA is TGTGCCAGCAGTACCTCGACAGGGAGCACAGATACGCAGTATTTT.

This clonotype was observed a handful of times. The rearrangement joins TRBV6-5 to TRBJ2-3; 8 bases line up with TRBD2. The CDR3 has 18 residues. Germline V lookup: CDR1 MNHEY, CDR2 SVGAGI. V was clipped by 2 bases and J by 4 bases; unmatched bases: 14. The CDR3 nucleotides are TGTGCCAGCAGTTACGGATTTGGCGAAGCGGGGGCGGCAGATACGCAGTATTTT. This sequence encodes CASSYGFGEAGAADTQYF.

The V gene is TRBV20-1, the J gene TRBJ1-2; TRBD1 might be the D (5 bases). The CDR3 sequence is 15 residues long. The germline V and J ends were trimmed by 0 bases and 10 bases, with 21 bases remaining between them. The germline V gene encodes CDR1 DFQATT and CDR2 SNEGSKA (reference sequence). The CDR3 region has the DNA TGCAGTGCTAGAGATAGCCGCGGGTTGGGGCCGGCCTACACCTTC. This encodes CSARDSRGLGPAYTF.

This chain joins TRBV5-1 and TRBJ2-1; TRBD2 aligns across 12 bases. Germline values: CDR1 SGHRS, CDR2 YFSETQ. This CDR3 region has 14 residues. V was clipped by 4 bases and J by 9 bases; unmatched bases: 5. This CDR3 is CASSPGGLAGEQFF. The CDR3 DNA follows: TGCGCCAGCAGCCCGGGGGGACTAGCGGGTGAGCAGTTCTTC.

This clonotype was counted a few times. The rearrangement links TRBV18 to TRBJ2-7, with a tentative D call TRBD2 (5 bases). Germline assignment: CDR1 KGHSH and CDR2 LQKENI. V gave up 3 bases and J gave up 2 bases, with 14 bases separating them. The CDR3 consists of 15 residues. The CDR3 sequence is CASSPRGSDAYEQYF. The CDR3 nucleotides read TGTGCCAGCTCACCTCGGGGATCTGATGCCTACGAGCAGTACTTC.

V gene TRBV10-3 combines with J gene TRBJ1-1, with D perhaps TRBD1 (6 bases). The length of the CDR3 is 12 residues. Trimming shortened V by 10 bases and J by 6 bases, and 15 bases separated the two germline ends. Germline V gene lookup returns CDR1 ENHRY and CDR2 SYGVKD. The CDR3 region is CATGNGGAEAFF. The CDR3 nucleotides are TGTGCCACCGGAAATGGGGGCGCTGAAGCTTTCTTT.

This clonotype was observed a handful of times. CDR3: CASSQLSSETQYF. The CDR3 nucleotides are TGTGCCAGCTCACAACTAAGCAGCGAGACCCAGTACTTC. The chain links TRBV18 to TRBJ2-5; D unclear. Germline V gene sequence: CDR1 KGHSH, CDR2 LQKENI. The CDR3 runs to 13 residues. V was shortened by 4 bases and J by 5 bases, with 11 bases between the two germline ends.

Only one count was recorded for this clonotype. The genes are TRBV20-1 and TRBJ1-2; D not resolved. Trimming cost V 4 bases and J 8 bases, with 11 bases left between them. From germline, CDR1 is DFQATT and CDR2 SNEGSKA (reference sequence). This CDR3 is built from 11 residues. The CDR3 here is CSATGRAGYTF. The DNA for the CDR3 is TGCAGTGCTACCGGCCGAGCGGGCTACACCTTC.

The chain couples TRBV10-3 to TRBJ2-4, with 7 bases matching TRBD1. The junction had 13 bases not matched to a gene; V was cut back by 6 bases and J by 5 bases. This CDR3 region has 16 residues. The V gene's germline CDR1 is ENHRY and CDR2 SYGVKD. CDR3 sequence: CAISARGPGTENIQYF. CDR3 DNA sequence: TGTGCCATCAGCGCTAGGGGGCCCGGGACAGAAAACATTCAGTACTTC.

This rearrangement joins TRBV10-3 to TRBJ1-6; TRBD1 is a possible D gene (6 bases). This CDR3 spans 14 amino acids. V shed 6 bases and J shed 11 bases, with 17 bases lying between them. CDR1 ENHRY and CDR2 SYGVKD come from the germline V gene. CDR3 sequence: CAISKTGGEAPLHF. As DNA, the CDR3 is TGTGCCATCAGCAAGACAGGCGGGGAGGCACCCCTCCACTTT.

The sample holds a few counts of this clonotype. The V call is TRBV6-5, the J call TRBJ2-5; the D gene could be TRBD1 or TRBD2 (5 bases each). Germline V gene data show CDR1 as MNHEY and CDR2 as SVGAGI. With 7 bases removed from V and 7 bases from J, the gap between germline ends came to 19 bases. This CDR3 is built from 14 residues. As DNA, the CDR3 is TGTGCCAGCAACGCCCGAGGGGTTTTGGTGACCCAGTACTTC. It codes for CASNARGVLVTQYF.

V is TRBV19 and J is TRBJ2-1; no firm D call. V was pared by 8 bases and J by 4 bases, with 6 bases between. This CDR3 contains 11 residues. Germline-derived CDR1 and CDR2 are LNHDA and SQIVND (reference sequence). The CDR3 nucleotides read TGTGCCAGTGGCGATTACAATGAGCAGTTCTTC. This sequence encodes CASGDYNEQFF.

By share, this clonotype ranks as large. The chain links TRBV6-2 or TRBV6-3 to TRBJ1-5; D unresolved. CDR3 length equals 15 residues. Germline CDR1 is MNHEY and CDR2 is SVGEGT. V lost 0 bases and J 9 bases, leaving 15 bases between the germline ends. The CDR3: CASSYSITGLGPQHF. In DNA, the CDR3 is TGTGCCAGCAGTTACTCGATAACGGGCCTGGGGCCCCAGCATTTT.

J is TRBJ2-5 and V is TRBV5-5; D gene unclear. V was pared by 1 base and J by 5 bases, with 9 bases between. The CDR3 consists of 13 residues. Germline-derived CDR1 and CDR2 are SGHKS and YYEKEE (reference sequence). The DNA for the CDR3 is TGTGCCAGCAGCTTGTCCGGTGCGGAGACCCAGTACTTC. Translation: CASSLSGAETQYF.

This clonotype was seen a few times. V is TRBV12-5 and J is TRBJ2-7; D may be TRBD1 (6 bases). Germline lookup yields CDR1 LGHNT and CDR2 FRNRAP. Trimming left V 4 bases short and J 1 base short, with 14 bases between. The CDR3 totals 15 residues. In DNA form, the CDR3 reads TGTGCTAGTGGTTCGATGGACAGCCTTTCCTACGAGCAGTACTTC. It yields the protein CASGSMDSLSYEQYF.

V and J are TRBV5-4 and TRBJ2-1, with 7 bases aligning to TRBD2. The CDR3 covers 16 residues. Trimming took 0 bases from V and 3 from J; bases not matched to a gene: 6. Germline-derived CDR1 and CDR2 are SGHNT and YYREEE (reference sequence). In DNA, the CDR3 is TGTGCCAGCAGCTTGGGGGCTAGCGGTCTCTACAATGAGCAGTTCTTC. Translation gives CASSLGASGLYNEQFF.

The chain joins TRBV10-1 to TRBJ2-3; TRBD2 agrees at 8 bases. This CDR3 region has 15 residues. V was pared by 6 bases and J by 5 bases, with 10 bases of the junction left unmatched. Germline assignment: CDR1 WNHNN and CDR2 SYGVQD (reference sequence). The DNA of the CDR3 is TGCGCCAGCAGCCCGGGGACTAGTAAGATAGATACGCAGTATTTT. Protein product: CASSPGTSKIDTQYF.

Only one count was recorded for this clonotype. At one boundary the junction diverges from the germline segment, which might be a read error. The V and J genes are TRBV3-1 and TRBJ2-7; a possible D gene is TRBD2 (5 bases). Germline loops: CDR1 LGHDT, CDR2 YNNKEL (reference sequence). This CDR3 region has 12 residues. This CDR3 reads CASSQDRERPWF. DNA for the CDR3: TGTGCCAGCAGCCAAGATCGAGAGCGGCCCTGGTTC.

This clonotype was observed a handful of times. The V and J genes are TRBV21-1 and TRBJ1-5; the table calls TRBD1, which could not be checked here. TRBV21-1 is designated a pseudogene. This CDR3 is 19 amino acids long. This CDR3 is CASSKWRGTDPYSNQPQHF. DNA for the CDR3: TGTGCCAGCAGCAAATGGCGGGGGACGGACCCATATAGCAATCAGCCCCAGCATTTT.

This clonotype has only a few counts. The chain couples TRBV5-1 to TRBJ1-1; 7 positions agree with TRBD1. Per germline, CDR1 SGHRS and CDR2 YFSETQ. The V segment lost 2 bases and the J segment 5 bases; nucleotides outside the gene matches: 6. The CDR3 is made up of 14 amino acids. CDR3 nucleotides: TGCGCCAGCAGCTTAGCAGGGGGGGTGACTGAAGCTTTCTTT. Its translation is CASSLAGGVTEAFF.